A selection of T cell receptor beta chains follows, all from one sample in a study of cytomegalovirus exposure and HLA in healthy donors. Repertoires were generated with immunoSEQ multiplex PCR, while TCRdb's copy carries only in-frame clones and drops some. This sample's table reports about 170,000 clones. The material sequenced was PBMCs. Source of these receptors: a woman between 55 and 75 years old in good health and CMV-seronegative. CDR3s include the opening cysteine and the closing phenylalanine or tryptophan. The D gene is left open where the match is weak.

CDR3 protein: CASSGRDYLAFF
CDR3 DNA: TGTGCCAGCAGCGGCCGGGACTACCTCGCTTTCTTT
V gene: TRBV9
J gene: TRBJ1-1
D gene: .

CDR3 protein: CASSPLAGGYNEQFF
CDR3 DNA: TGCGCCAGCAGTCCTCTGGCGGGAGGTTACAATGAGCAGTTCTTC
V gene: TRBV10-1
J gene: TRBJ2-1
D gene: TRBD2

CDR3 protein: CASSQDASNQPQHF
CDR3 DNA: TGCGCCAGCAGCCAAGATGCTAGCAATCAGCCCCAGCACTTT
V gene: TRBV4-1
J gene: TRBJ1-5
D gene: .

CDR3 protein: CASSYSGRADTDTQYF
CDR3 DNA: TGCGCCAGCTCGTACAGCGGGAGGGCAGACACAGATACGCAGTATTTT
V gene: TRBV5-1
J gene: TRBJ2-3
D gene: TRBD2

CDR3 protein: CASSPSSGRSSTGELFF
CDR3 DNA: TGTGCCAGCAGCCCAAGTAGCGGGAGAAGTAGCACCGGGGAGCTGTTTTTT
V gene: TRBV7-9
J gene: TRBJ2-2
D gene: TRBD2

CDR3 protein: CASSQRETSYEQYF
CDR3 DNA: TGCGCCAGCAGCCAACGGGAGACCTCCTACGAGCAGTACTTC
V gene: TRBV4-1
J gene: TRBJ2-7
D gene: .

CDR3 protein: CASSPRGYSTDTQYF
CDR3 DNA: TGTGCCAGCAGCCCAAGAGGATATAGCACAGATACGCAGTATTTT
V gene: TRBV11-2
J gene: TRBJ2-3
D gene: .

CDR3 protein: CASTKFSDTWGGYTF
CDR3 DNA: TGTGCCAGCACCAAGTTTTCGGACACCTGGGGTGGCTACACCTTC
V gene: TRBV9
J gene: TRBJ1-2
D gene: .

CDR3 protein: CASSSLRTGLAGSGELFF
CDR3 DNA: TGTGCCAGCAGCTCACTGCGGACAGGACTAGCGGGATCCGGGGAGCTGTTTTTT
V gene: TRBV7-3
J gene: TRBJ2-2
D gene: TRBD2

CDR3 protein: CASSLGGRGSTYNSPLHF
CDR3 DNA: TGTGCCAGCAGTTTAGGGGGCAGGGGGTCTACCTATAATTCACCCCTCCACTTT
V gene: TRBV27
J gene: TRBJ1-6
D gene: TRBD1